The 22 T cell receptor beta chains below come from one sample, sequenced in a study of blood T cell repertoires in COVID-19. Profiling relied on immunoSEQ multiplex PCR, and the TCRdb table lists in-frame clones only, not all of them. This sample has 300,000 to 400,000 clones, with approximately 86% found just once. The sequenced material came from PBMCs or T cells enriched from blood (not recorded which). These TCRs come from a woman aged 40-49 years with acute COVID-19.

V usage is TRBV6-1 and J usage is TRBJ1-1; the match to TRBD1 covers 9 bases. The germline CDR1 and CDR2 sequences are MNHNS and SASEGT. V shed 3 bases, J shed 11 bases, and the junction held 13 bases outside the gene matches. CDR3 size: 15 residues. In nucleotides, the CDR3 is TGTGCCAGCAGTGACCGGGACAGGGCTCTCGCCGGCGCTTTCTTT. Residues: CASSDRDRALAGAFF.

The chain uses TRBV11-2 and TRBJ2-7; a possible D gene is TRBD1 (6 bases). Trimming left V 4 bases short and J 2 bases short, with 21 bases between. The CDR3 loop spans 17 amino acids. Germline loops: CDR1 SGHAT, CDR2 FQNNGV. The CDR3 nucleotides read TGTGCCAGCAGCTCCGAAATACTCGACAGGCGCACCTACGAGCAGTACTTC. Its protein is CASSSEILDRRTYEQYF.

V gene TRBV9 combines with J gene TRBJ2-3, with 7 nucleotides matching TRBD2. J lost 4 bases, V lost 3 bases, and 8 bases had no gene match. This CDR3 has 15 amino acids. Germline CDR1 is SGDLS and CDR2 is YYNGEE. The CDR3 loop is CASSGSSGISDTQYF. DNA for the CDR3: TGTGCCAGCAGCGGTTCTAGCGGAATATCAGATACGCAGTATTTT.

The chain is built from TRBV6-4 and TRBJ2-1, with a weak D call TRBD1 (5 bases). The CDR3 spans 15 residues. CDR1 is MRHNA and CDR2 is SNTAGT in the germline V gene. The V and J ends lost 3 bases and 7 bases respectively, with 16 bases between them. The CDR3 is CASSDSKKGSNEQFF. Here the CDR3 DNA reads TGTGCCAGCAGTGATTCTAAAAAGGGGTCGAATGAGCAGTTCTTC.

The count of this clone is one. The chain employs TRBV7-9 and TRBJ1-1, with a tentative D call TRBD1 (5 bases). The CDR3 extends over 14 amino acids. Trimming removed 0 bases at V and 6 bases at J, with 11 bases between. Germline V gene sequence: CDR1 SEHNR, CDR2 FQNEAQ (reference sequence). In DNA, the CDR3 is TGTGCCAGCAGCTTAGCGCAGGCGGGGGCTGAAGCTTTCTTT. It codes for CASSLAQAGAEAFF.

The chain combines TRBV3-1 (or the pseudogene TRBV3-2) with TRBJ2-7; 8 positions agree with TRBD2. The junction had 6 bases not matched to a gene; V was cut back by 6 bases and J by 2 bases. This CDR3 comprises 14 residues. Germline-derived CDR1 and CDR2 are LGHDT and YNNKEL (reference sequence). The CDR3 protein is CASSFTSGTYEQYF. The CDR3 region has the DNA TGTGCCAGCAGTTTCACTAGCGGAACCTACGAGCAGTACTTC.

This CDR3 reads CASSIEARNEQFF. CDR3 DNA: TGTGCCAGTAGTATTGAGGCGAGAAATGAGCAGTTCTTC. The chain has TRBV19 and TRBJ2-1; no firm D call. V was trimmed by 3 bases and J by 7 bases, leaving 10 bases between them. This CDR3 has 13 residues. Germline CDR1 and CDR2: LNHDA and SQIVND (reference sequence).

This chain uses TRBV6-5 with TRBJ1-5, with 10 bases fitting TRBD1. Germline CDR1 reads MNHEY; CDR2 reads SVGAGI. The CDR3 sequence is 15 residues long. V dropped 4 bases and J dropped 3; count of bases not matched to a gene: 3. CDR3 sequence: CASSWDRGLNQPQHF. In nucleotides, the CDR3 is TGTGCCAGCAGTTGGGACAGGGGCCTCAATCAGCCCCAGCATTTT.

The genes are TRBV5-1 and TRBJ2-5; weak D call: TRBD1 (6 bases). The germline V and J ends were trimmed by 2 bases and 5 bases, with 13 bases remaining between them. The CDR3 has 14 residues. Per the germline V gene, CDR1 is SGHRS and CDR2 is YFSETQ. CDR3 protein: CASSFTDRRETQYF. The CDR3 DNA reads as TGCGCCAGCAGCTTTACCGACAGGAGGGAGACCCAGTACTTC.

The V call is TRBV28, the J call TRBJ2-7; TRBD2 might be the D (5 bases). This CDR3 comprises 15 residues. Germline CDR1 and CDR2: MDHEN and SYDVKM. V lost 2 bases and J 1 base, leaving 12 bases between the germline ends. CDR3 nucleotide sequence: TGTGCCAGCAGTTTACATCCAGGACTGTCCTACGAGCAGTACTTC. This encodes CASSLHPGLSYEQYF. Using reference TRBV28 and TRBJ2-7 for the parts outside the CDR3, the full variable domain is DVKVTQSSRYLVKRTGEKVFLECVQDMDHENMFWYRQDPGLGLRLIYFSYDVKMKEKGDIPEGYSVSREKKERFSLILESASTNQTSMYLCASSLHPGLSYEQYFGPGTRLTVT.

The chain combines TRBV10-1 with TRBJ1-6; D is unresolved. This CDR3 has 16 residues. The germline V gene encodes CDR1 WNHNN and CDR2 SYGVQD (reference sequence). Trimming removed 6 bases at V and 0 bases at J, with 12 bases between. The CDR3 spells CASRVTESSYNSPLHF. The CDR3, as DNA: TGCGCCAGCAGGGTAACAGAAAGCTCCTATAATTCACCCCTCCACTTT.

This clone was recorded once. This rearrangement joins TRBV19 to TRBJ1-5; 9 nucleotides match TRBD1. Trimming at V came to 6 bases and at J to 3 bases, leaving 6 bases not matched to a gene. CDR1 and CDR2 from the germline V gene are LNHDA and SQIVND (reference sequence). The CDR3 contains 15 residues. The CDR3 protein is CASSRDRAYNQPQHF. In nucleotides, the CDR3 is TGTGCCAGTAGCAGGGACAGGGCCTACAATCAGCCCCAGCATTTT.

This clone was detected only once. The chain employs TRBV19 and TRBJ1-5; 9 positions match TRBD1. V shed 7 bases and J 7 bases; nucleotides not matched to a gene: 23. Germline CDR1 LNHDA, CDR2 SQIVND (reference sequence). This CDR3 comprises 19 residues. The CDR3 DNA follows: TGTGCCAGTATCCCCAGAACAACAGGGGGCGCAGAGCTGAAGCAGCCCCAGCATTTT. It yields the protein CASIPRTTGGAELKQPQHF.

The chain couples TRBV6-2 or TRBV6-3 to TRBJ2-4, with TRBD2 matching over 14 bases. The CDR3 runs to 18 residues. The junction had 7 bases not matched to a gene; V was cut back by 2 bases and J by 4 bases. CDR1 is MNHEY, CDR2 SVGEGT, per germline. CDR3 sequence (DNA): TGTGCCAGCAGTTACCAACAAAGACTAGCGGGAGGGAAAAACATTCAGTACTTC. Translating gives CASSYQQRLAGGKNIQYF.

The chain links TRBV19 to TRBJ1-5; D might be TRBD1 (5 bases). The germline V and J ends were trimmed by 5 bases and 5 bases, with 16 bases remaining between them. The germline V gene has CDR1 LNHDA and CDR2 SQIVND (reference sequence). The CDR3 spans 15 residues. DNA of the CDR3: TGTGCCAGTAGTCCAACCAACCGGGGGGATCAGCCCCAGCATTTT. Its translation is CASSPTNRGDQPQHF.

The chain combines TRBV7-9 with TRBJ2-1, with a tentative D call TRBD1 (5 bases). CDR1 is SEHNR and CDR2 is FQNEAQ in the germline V gene (reference sequence). V was cut by 3 bases and J by 1 base, with 16 bases left in between. The CDR3 contains 17 residues. The CDR3 protein is CASSFLRGGWSYNEQFF. The CDR3 DNA is TGTGCCAGCAGCTTCTTAAGGGGTGGATGGTCCTACAATGAGCAGTTCTTC.

The chain recombines TRBV9 with TRBJ2-3; D is unresolved. CDR3 size: 16 residues. Germline V gene data show CDR1 as SGDLS and CDR2 as YYNGEE. V lost 1 base to trimming and J lost 0 bases, with 12 bases between them. The DNA of the CDR3 is TGTGCCAGCAGCGTATCTCTCGGCGGTAGCACAGATACGCAGTATTTT. It codes for CASSVSLGGSTDTQYF.

The J gene is TRBJ2-7, the V gene TRBV7-9; D might be TRBD2 (7 bases). This CDR3 has 18 amino acids. Germline CDR1 is SEHNR and CDR2 is FQNEAQ (reference sequence). Trimming left V 5 bases short and J 4 bases short, with 27 bases between. The CDR3 DNA reads TGTGCCAGCAGCCAGGGCCTGACGGGGGGCAGAAAAATTTACGAGCAGTACTTC. It encodes CASSQGLTGGRKIYEQYF.

This chain links TRBV7-9 with TRBJ1-6; 7 positions match TRBD1. The ends lost 0 bases at V and 5 bases at J; junction bases unmatched: 1. Germline loops: CDR1 SEHNR, CDR2 FQNEAQ (reference sequence). The CDR3 extends over 15 amino acids. The CDR3 reads CASSLAGQHNSPLHF. In DNA, the CDR3 is TGTGCCAGCAGCTTAGCGGGACAGCATAATTCACCCCTCCACTTT.

The gene calls are TRBV18 and TRBJ2-2, with 8 bases fitting TRBD1. V was clipped by 3 bases and J by 1 base; unmatched bases: 4. Germline V gene lookup returns CDR1 KGHSH and CDR2 LQKENI. The CDR3 is 16 amino acids. The CDR3 loop is CASSPLGTGNTGELFF. Written as DNA, the CDR3 is TGTGCCAGCTCACCCCTCGGGACAGGGAACACCGGGGAGCTGTTTTTT.

The CDR3 reads CASSLLDRGLVQYF. Here the CDR3 DNA reads TGCGCCAGCAGCTTACTGGACAGGGGACTTGTGCAGTACTTC. The chain links TRBV5-1 to TRBJ2-7; 9 positions agree with TRBD1. The CDR3 runs 14 residues. After removal of 2 bases from V and 9 bases from J, the junction contained 9 bases not matched to a gene. CDR1 is SGHRS and CDR2 is YFSETQ in the germline V gene.

The chain employs TRBV20-1 and TRBJ1-2; weak D call: TRBD1 (5 bases). This CDR3 has 11 amino acids. Per the germline V gene, CDR1 is DFQATT and CDR2 is SNEGSKA (reference sequence). V lost 3 bases, J lost 8 bases, and 10 bases lay in between. This chain's CDR3 is CSARAGLGYTF. Here the CDR3 DNA reads TGCAGTGCTAGGGCAGGGTTAGGCTACACCTTC.